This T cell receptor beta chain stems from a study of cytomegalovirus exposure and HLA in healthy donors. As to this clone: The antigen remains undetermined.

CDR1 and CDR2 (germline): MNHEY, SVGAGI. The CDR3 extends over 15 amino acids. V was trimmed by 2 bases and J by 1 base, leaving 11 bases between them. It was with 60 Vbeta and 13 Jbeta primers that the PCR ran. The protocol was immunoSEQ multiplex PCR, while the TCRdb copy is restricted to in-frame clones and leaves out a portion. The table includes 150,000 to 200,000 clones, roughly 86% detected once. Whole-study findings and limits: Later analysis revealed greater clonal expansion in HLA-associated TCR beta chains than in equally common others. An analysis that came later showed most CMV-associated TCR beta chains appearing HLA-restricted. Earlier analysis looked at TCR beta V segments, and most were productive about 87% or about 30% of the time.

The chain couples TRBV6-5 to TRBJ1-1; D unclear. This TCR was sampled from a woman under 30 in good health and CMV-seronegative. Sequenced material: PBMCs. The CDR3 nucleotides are TGTGCCAGCAGTTACCGGTGGAGTGGGAACACTGAAGCTTTCTTT. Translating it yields CASSYRWSGNTEAFF.